This entry is about one T cell receptor beta chain. Its antigen is currently not known. The conserved phenylalanine or tryptophan normally closing the CDR3 is absent here, so this likely arose from a read error. The entire isolated RNA was reverse transcribed using the High Capacity cDNA Reverse Transcription Kit, and thus expressed TCRB transcripts were sequenced. Deep immunoSEQ sequencing was applied to naive, central memory and regulatory T cell samples, giving an average of about 3.4 million total reads per sample. After sorted cells were lysed in RLT buffer, RNA was extracted with DNase-treated RNeasy Micro or Mini kits, with the choice depending on cell number. Each cell subset was processed on its own to prevent cross-contamination, while patient and healthy donor samples were processed together. The immunoSEQ multiplex PCR was used to amplify TCRB sequences from cDNA, yielding 87-bp fragments that span the CDR3 region. Sequencing of the amplicons was done on the Illumina HiSeq platform. As for the authors' bioinformatics: PCR bias was computationally corrected using synthetic template baselines, reads within Hamming distance 2 were collapsed, and singletons that could not be merged were discarded. Reads were aligned to IMGT to assign V, D and J genes, CDR3 length, and insertions or deletions at six rearrangement sites. Within each subset, clonotype counts were normalized to sorted cell number, and only after that were true diversity and Gini coefficients computed with the tcR R package. The overlap coefficient, calculated on TCRB nucleotide sequences, was used to quantify repertoire sharing. In TCRdb, the immuneACCESS table is reduced to in-frame sequences with V and J assigned. These tables do not hold every clone; where another copy was compared, an unresolved V gene accounts for under half, and the others remain unexplained. V, J and clone size are taken as reported in that table, and D and trimming were inferred from the DNA itself. A total of 120,000 or so clones appear in this sample, roughly 17% of them only once. Around 2.7% of the sample goes to the ten largest clones.

The CDR1 and CDR2 encoded by the germline V gene (reference sequence) are GTSNPN and SVGIG. 14 amino acids form the CDR3, both terminal residues included. Only CDR3 DNA remains: 42 bases, in frame from the first base. Relative to germline, V is 0 bases shorter and J is 3 bases shorter, with 12 bases between their ends. This sample was included in a study of beta chain features in type 1 diabetes listed by TCRdb under 2018. About the study as a whole: Patients and healthy donors did not differ in mean age, gender distribution, total cell number or subset yield. A total of 85 million to 110 million sorted cells were examined across all samples, and RNA yield correlated strongly with the number of cells per subset. Naive and central memory subsets were obtained from all 30 or so donors, but regulatory and stem cell-like memory subsets were isolated from only 8 patients and roughly 8 healthy donors. In the study, recently diagnosed type 1 diabetes patients and matched healthy donors were compared on the TCRB repertoires of their sorted circulating CD4+ T cell subsets. Broad study findings and their caveats: Naive, central memory and regulatory TCRB repertoires appeared to be more alike among patients than among healthy donors. Because small numbers of individuals were included in the HLA sub-analyses, any influence of HLA type on TCRB rearrangement was left unresolved. At VDJ recombination sites, patients with type 1 diabetes made fewer insertions and deleted more nucleotides, a pattern implying thymic rearrangement abnormalities. Because cDNA was sequenced instead of genomic DNA, highly expressing activated cells could be over-represented, though the groups showed no difference in activation or CD3 levels. PCR may preferentially amplify shorter templates, but because patient and control samples were amplified and corrected together, any resulting skew would affect both groups equally. Type 1 diabetes patients showed a moderate but significant shortening of TCRB CDR3 length in all four CD4+ subsets.

Each donor gave one peripheral blood draw, averaging around 0.11 L, which was collected into heparinised tubes. Naive, central memory, regulatory and stem cell-like memory CD4+ T cells were sorted on a BD FACSAria II using a panel including CD45RO, CCR7, CD25, CD127, CD95 and CD27. Every sorted population had a purity above 95%. PBMCs were separated immediately by Lymphoprep density gradient centrifugation and were stained directly, without being cultured. To minimize batch effects, samples were stained and sorted in pairs, one healthy donor with one patient per experiment. The V gene is TRBV30 and the J gene is TRBJ2-7, with no confident D gene call. This receptor was identified in a man in his late teens or twenties with type 1 diabetes. Material: central memory CD4+ T cells from blood. The sequence in DNA is TGTGCCTGGAGTGTCTCATCCAGGAACTACGAGCAGTACCTC. This translates into CAWSVSSRNYEQYL.